This TCR beta chain is from a study of T-cell memory formation after mild COVID-19. Study findings and constraints: Pre-infection memory already had some responding clones, implying cross-reactive memory joined.

About this clonotype itself: The antigen is unknown.

Trimming removed 1 base from V and 5 bases from J, with 9 bases in between. The CDR3 contains 14 residues. CDR1 LNHDA and CDR2 SQIVND come from the germline V gene (reference sequence). MiXCR was run by TCRdb on the 5' RACE reads, yielding one entry per CDR3 protein. Here the sample spans around 340,000 distinct CDR3 sequences, roughly 20% being singletons. V gene TRBV19 combines with J gene TRBJ1-5; D call uncertain. The clonotype was recovered from an adult woman who had mild COVID-19 (a few samples of this study predate the infection). Cell type and time point are not known. Sequenced input: PBMCs or a T cell subset sorted from them (not recorded which). The CDR3 loop reads CASSIVGIHQPQHF. CDR3 bases: TGTGCCAGTAGTATAGTCGGGATTCATCAGCCCCAGCATTTT.